This TCR beta chain appears in the sequencing data of a study of shared clonotypes between healthy human individuals. Study-level information: Researchers assigned three CD4 naive, three CD4 memory, two CD8 naive and one CD8 memory plate to each donor.

This CDR3 has 13 residues. Germline V gives CDR1 SEHNR, CDR2 FQNEAQ (reference sequence). V lost 2 bases, J lost 5 bases, and 7 bases lay in between. An even split of each subset's genomic DNA across several immunoSEQ plates was performed. TCRdb's table, derived via immunoSEQ multiplex PCR, lists solely in-frame clones and lacks some. The sample has over a million clones, 96% seen once. CD4+ cells underwent separation, giving CD45RA+ naive and CD45RA-negative memory subsets. Study results and limitations: Memory subsets generally showed smaller estimated richness than naive subsets did.

Notes on this clone: Its antigen is undetermined.

V usage is TRBV7-9 and J usage is TRBJ1-5; D unclear. The sample comprised naive CD4+ T cells sorted from blood. Subset: CD45RA+ positively selected. The sequence came from a man aged 25-45 years in good health. CDR3 bases: TGTGCCAGCAGCTTACAGCCTGATCAGCCCCAGCATTTT. Translated: CASSLQPDQPQHF.